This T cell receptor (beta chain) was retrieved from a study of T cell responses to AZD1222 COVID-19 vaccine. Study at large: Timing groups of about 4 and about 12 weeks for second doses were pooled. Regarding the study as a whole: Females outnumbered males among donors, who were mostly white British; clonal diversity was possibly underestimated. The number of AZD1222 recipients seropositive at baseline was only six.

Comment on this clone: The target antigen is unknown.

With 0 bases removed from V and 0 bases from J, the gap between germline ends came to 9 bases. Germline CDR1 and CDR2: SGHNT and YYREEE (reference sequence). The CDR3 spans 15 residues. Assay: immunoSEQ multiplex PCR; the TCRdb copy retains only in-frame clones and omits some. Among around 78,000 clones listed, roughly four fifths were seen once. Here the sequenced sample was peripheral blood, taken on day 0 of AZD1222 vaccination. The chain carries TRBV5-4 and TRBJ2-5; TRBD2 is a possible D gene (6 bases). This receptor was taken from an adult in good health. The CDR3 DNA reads TGTGCCAGCAGCTTGGATGCGGGGTACCAAGAGACCCAGTACTTC. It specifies CASSLDAGYQETQYF.